Sequencing of this T cell receptor beta chain was carried out in a study of T cell responses to AZD1222 COVID-19 vaccine. Trimming cost V 0 bases and J 5 bases; bases outside gene matches: 1. The CDR3 totals 15 residues. CDR1 is SGHRS, CDR2 YFSETQ, per germline. With respect to this clone: Antigen specificity is unknown.

Using immunoSEQ multiplex PCR, the repertoire was profiled, and TCRdb retains in-frame clones only, with some absent. The sample yields roughly 120,000 clones, 88% seen once. General study points: Reportedly, close to half of spike-specific TCRs are directed against unmutated variant regions.

This chain uses TRBV5-1 with TRBJ2-5; 13 bases line up with TRBD2. This TCR derives from an adult in good health. The specimen was peripheral blood, collected on day 0 of AZD1222 vaccination. CDR3 in DNA: TGCGCCAGCAGCTTGGTGACTAGCGGGGGGGAGACCCAGTACTTC. Its protein product is CASSLVTSGGETQYF.